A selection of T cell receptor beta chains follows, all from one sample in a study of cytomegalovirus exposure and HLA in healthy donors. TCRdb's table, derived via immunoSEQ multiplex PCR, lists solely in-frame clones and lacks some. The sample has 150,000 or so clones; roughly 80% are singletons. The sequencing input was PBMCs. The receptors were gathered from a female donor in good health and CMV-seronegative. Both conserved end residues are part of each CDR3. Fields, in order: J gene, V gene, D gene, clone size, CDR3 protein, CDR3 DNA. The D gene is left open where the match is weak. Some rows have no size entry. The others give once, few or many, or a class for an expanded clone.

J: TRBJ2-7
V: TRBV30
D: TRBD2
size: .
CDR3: CAWRGRTGRSPYEQYF
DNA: TGTGCCTGGAGGGGGAGGACCGGGAGGAGCCCCTACGAGCAGTACTTC

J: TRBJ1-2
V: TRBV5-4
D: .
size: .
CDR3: CASSSRTYLNYGYTF
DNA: TGTGCCAGCAGCTCACGGACATACCTTAACTATGGCTACACCTTC

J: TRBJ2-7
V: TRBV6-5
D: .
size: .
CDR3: CASRVSGLGSYEQYF
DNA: TGTGCCAGCAGGGTATCCGGACTGGGATCCTACGAGCAGTACTTC

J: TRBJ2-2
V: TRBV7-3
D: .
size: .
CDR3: CASSSRTGLNGELFF
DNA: TGTGCCAGCAGCTCCAGAACAGGGTTGAACGGGGAGCTGTTTTTT

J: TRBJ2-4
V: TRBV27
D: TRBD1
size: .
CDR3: CASKSTGENIQYF
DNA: TGTGCCAGCAAGTCAACAGGGGAAAACATTCAGTACTTC

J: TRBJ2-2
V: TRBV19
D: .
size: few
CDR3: CASITTGGTRGELFF
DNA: TGTGCCAGTATTACGACAGGTGGAACACGAGGGGAGCTGTTTTTT

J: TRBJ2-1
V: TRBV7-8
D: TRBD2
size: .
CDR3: CASSLRSSGGAYNEQFF
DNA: TGTGCCAGCAGCTTAAGATCTAGCGGGGGAGCCTACAATGAGCAGTTCTTC

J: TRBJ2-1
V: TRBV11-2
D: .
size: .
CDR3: CASSLVSGFHEQFF
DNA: TGTGCCAGCAGCTTAGTATCCGGGTTCCATGAGCAGTTCTTC

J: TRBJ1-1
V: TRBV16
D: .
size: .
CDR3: CASSPRGTGNTEAFF
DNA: TGTGCCAGCAGCCCCCGAGGAACGGGGAACACTGAAGCTTTCTTT

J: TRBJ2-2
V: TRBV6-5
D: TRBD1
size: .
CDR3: CASSWDSANTGELFF
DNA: TGTGCCAGCAGCTGGGACAGCGCGAACACCGGGGAGCTGTTTTTT

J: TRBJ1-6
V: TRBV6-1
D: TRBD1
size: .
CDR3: CATQTGLINSPLHF
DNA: TGTGCCACCCAGACAGGGCTCATTAATTCACCCCTCCACTTT

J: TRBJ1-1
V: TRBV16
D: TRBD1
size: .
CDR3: CASSPLTGAQAFF
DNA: TGTGCCAGCAGCCCCCTGACAGGGGCTCAAGCTTTCTTT

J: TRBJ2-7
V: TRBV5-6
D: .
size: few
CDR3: CASSVDRRYEQYF
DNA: TGTGCCAGCAGCGTTGACAGACGGTACGAGCAGTACTTC

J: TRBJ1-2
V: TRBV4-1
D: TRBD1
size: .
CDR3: CASSPRGTAFNYGYTF
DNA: TGCGCCAGCAGCCCTCGAGGGACAGCCTTTAACTATGGCTACACCTTC

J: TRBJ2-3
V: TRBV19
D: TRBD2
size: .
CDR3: CASTRTSGGPTDTQYF
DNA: TGTGCCAGTACCCGGACTAGCGGGGGACCCACAGATACGCAGTATTTT

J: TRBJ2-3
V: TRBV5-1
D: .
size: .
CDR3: CASSMDTTDTQYF
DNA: TGCGCCAGCAGCATGGACACCACAGATACGCAGTATTTT

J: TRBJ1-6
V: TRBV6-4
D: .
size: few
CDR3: CASSFGQPYNSPLHF
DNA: TGTGCCAGCAGTTTTGGACAGCCTTATAATTCACCCCTCCACTTT

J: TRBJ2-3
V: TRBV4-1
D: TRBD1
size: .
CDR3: CASSLGPGTGLPGF
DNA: TGCGCCAGCAGCCTAGGTCCCGGGACAGGTCTGCCGGGTTTT

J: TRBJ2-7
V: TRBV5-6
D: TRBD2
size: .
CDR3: CASSLGGGGPVYEQYF
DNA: TGTGCCAGCAGCTTGGGGGGCGGGGGGCCCGTCTACGAGCAGTACTTC

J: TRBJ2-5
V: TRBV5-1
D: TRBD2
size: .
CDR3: CASSLLGGEQETQYF
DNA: TGCGCCAGCAGCTTGTTGGGGGGGGAACAAGAGACCCAGTACTTC

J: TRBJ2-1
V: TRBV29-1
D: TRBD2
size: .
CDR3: CSVEGFTGLAGVFEQFF
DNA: TGCAGCGTTGAGGGTTTTACGGGACTAGCGGGAGTATTTGAGCAGTTCTTC

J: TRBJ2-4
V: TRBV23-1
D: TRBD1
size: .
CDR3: CASSHCETGLAKNIQYF
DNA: TGCGCCAGCAGTCATTGTGAGACAGGGCTAGCCAAAAACATTCAGTACTTC

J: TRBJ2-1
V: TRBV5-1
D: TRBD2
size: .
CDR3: CASCPGTSHNEQFF
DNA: TGCGCCAGCTGCCCCGGGACTAGCCACAATGAGCAGTTCTTC

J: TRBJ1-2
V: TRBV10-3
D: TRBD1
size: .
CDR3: CAISESTGNYGYTF
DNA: TGTGCCATCAGTGAGTCGACAGGGAACTATGGCTACACCTTC

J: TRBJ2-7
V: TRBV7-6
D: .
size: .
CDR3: CASSLPGVAYEQYF
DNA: TGTGCCAGCAGCCTCCCGGGGGTAGCGTACGAGCAGTACTTC

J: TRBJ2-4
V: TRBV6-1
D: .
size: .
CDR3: CASTGERYGIQYF
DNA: TGTGCCAGCACAGGGGAGAGATACGGCATTCAGTACTTC

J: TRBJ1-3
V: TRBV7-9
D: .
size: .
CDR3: CASSFPRGIAGNTIYF
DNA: TGTGCCAGCAGCTTTCCCAGGGGTATAGCGGGAAACACCATATATTTT

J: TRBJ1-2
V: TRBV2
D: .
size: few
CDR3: CARPSGWNYGYTF
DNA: TGTGCCAGGCCATCAGGGTGGAACTATGGCTACACCTTC

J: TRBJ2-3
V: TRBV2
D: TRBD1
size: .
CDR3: CASRLTGGDDTQYF
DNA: TGTGCCAGCAGATTGACAGGGGGTGACGATACGCAGTATTTT

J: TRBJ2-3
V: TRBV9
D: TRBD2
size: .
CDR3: CASTPTSGGTDTQYF
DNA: TGTGCCAGCACCCCGACTAGCGGGGGGACAGATACGCAGTATTTT

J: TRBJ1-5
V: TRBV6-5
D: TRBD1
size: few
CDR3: CASSTLDRGNQPQHF
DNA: TGTGCCAGCAGTACCTTGGACAGGGGGAATCAGCCCCAGCATTTT

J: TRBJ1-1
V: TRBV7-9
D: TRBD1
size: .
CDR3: CSSSPRTGGWDTEAFF
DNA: TGTTCCAGCAGCCCGCGGACAGGGGGGTGGGACACTGAAGCTTTCTTT

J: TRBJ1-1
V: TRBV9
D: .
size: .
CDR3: CASSVATDTEAFF
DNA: TGTGCCAGCAGCGTAGCTACAGACACTGAAGCTTTCTTT

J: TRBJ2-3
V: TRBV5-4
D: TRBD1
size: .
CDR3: CASSLGQGAKDTQYF
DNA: TGTGCCAGCAGCCTTGGACAGGGGGCAAAAGATACGCAGTATTTT

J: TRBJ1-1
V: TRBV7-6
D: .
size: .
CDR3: CASSPSGNTEAFF
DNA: TGTGCCAGCAGCCCCTCAGGGAACACTGAAGCTTTCTTT

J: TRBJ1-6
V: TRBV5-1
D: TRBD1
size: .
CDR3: CASSPGTGTVMGSPLHF
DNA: TGCGCCAGCAGCCCGGGGACAGGGACGGTGATGGGTTCACCCCTCCACTTT

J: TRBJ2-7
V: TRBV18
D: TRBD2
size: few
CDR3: CASSPPVTSGRQVYEQYF
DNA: TGTGCCAGCTCACCACCGGTGACTAGCGGGAGACAAGTCTACGAGCAGTACTTC

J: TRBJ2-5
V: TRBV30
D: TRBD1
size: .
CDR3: CAWGAGQGLPTQYF
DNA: TGTGCCTGGGGCGCCGGACAGGGCCTGCCGACCCAGTACTTC

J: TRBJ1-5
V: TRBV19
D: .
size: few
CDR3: CASTWGDFQRNQPQHF
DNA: TGTGCCAGTACATGGGGGGATTTTCAGCGCAATCAGCCCCAGCATTTT

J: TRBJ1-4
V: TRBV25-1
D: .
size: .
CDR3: CASSEYGRGEKLFF
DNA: TGTGCCAGCAGTGAATATGGCAGGGGAGAAAAACTGTTTTTT

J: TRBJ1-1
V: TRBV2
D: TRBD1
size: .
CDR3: CASSEARQGGWYTEAFF
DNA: TGTGCCAGCAGTGAAGCGCGACAGGGAGGCTGGTACACTGAAGCTTTCTTT

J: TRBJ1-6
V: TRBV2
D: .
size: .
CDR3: CASSWGGHNSPLHF
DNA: TGTGCCAGCAGCTGGGGCGGTCATAATTCACCCCTCCACTTT